Below, 17 T cell receptor beta chains from the same sample are listed, as sequenced in a study of patients and donors after allogeneic stem cell transplantation. TCRdb re-derived calls from the RT-PCR reads in MiXCR, one entry per CDR3 protein. The sample has a few hundred thousand distinct CDR3 sequences; around 40% are singletons. The material sequenced was blood, either unsorted or a sorted T cell fraction (not recorded which). These TCRs come from a human donor who was either an allogeneic HSCT recipient or a stem cell or donor lymphocyte infusion donor (not recorded which). It is not recorded whose cells these are; they may come from a transplant donor.

V and J are TRBV27 and TRBJ2-7; D is possibly TRBD2 (5 bases). The V gene lost 5 bases and the J gene lost 0 bases, with 20 bases spanning the gap. The germline V gene has CDR1 MNHEY and CDR2 SMNVEV (reference sequence). This CDR3 comprises 17 residues. The CDR3 DNA follows: TGTGCCAGCAGTACCCCCGGGGTAGGAGTTAGCTCCTACGAGCAGTACTTC. It encodes CASSTPGVGVSSYEQYF.

V gene TRBV4-1 combines with J gene TRBJ2-3, with D possibly matching TRBD2 (6 bases). Trimming shortened V by 0 bases and J by 0 bases, and 10 bases separated the two germline ends. CDR1 MGHRA and CDR2 YSYEKL come from the germline V gene. The CDR3 runs to 16 residues. DNA for the CDR3: TGCGCCAGCAGCCAAGATGCGGGGAGGAGCACAGATACGCAGTATTTT. Translation gives CASSQDAGRSTDTQYF.

V and J are TRBV6-4 and TRBJ2-2, with D tentatively TRBD2 (6 bases). V lost 7 bases and J lost 4, with 19 bases in between. The CDR3 runs 16 residues. Germline V CDR1 and CDR2: MRHNA, SNTAGT. CDR3 DNA: TGTGCCAGCATAGGCGGGGTAGCTCCATTCACCGGGGAGCTGTTTTTT. Amino acids: CASIGGVAPFTGELFF.

The chain uses TRBV4-1 and TRBJ1-1, with 7 nucleotides matching TRBD1. V shed 5 bases and J 1 base; nucleotides not matched to a gene: 10. This CDR3 has 16 amino acids. CDR1 and CDR2 from the germline V gene are MGHRA and YSYEKL. CDR3 residues: CASSYPTGPKNTEAFF. CDR3 DNA: TGCGCCAGCAGCTACCCGACAGGGCCTAAGAACACTGAAGCTTTCTTT.

This chain connects TRBV7-2 to TRBJ2-3; D ambiguous. Trimming cost V 2 bases and J 2 bases, with 8 bases left between them. The CDR3 loop spans 14 amino acids. Germline V gene sequence: CDR1 SGHTA, CDR2 FQGNSA. The CDR3 sequence is CASSLPGYTDTQYF. In DNA form, the CDR3 reads TGTGCCAGCAGCTTACCCGGGTACACAGATACGCAGTATTTT. The complete variable domain, with remaining parts taken from reference TRBV7-2 and TRBJ2-3, reads GAGVSQSPSNKVTEKGKDVELRCDPISGHTALYWYRQSLGQGLEFLIYFQGNSAPDKSGLPSDRFSAERTGGSVSTLTIQRTQQEDSAVYLCASSLPGYTDTQYFGPGTRLTVL.

V is TRBV20-1 and J is TRBJ1-2; no definite D call. The CDR3 is made up of 13 amino acids. CDR1 DFQATT and CDR2 SNEGSKA come from the germline V gene (reference sequence). V lost 1 base to trimming and J lost 8 bases, with 14 bases between them. This CDR3 is CSARAGRSTGYTF. As DNA, the CDR3 is TGCAGTGCTAGAGCGGGCAGGTCAACGGGCTACACCTTC.

This chain joins TRBV27 and TRBJ2-3; no clear D gene. The CDR3 length is 17 residues. Between the trimmed V and J ends, which lost 6 bases and 0 bases, there was a span of 19 bases. In germline, CDR1 is MNHEY, CDR2 SMNVEV (reference sequence). In DNA, the CDR3 is TGTGCCAGCAGGTTGAACCCTCTCTCGGCTAGCACAGATACGCAGTATTTT. It translates to CASRLNPLSASTDTQYF.

The DNA of the CDR3 is TGTGCCAGCAGCCAAGTAGGTGAAAAACTGTTTTTT. Translating it yields CASSQVGEKLFF. The chain recombines TRBV3-1 with TRBJ1-4; D is unclear. The CDR3 runs to 12 residues. CDR1 and CDR2 (germline): LGHDT, YNNKEL (reference sequence). The germline V and J ends were trimmed by 1 base and 7 bases, with 4 bases remaining between them.

In this sample, this clonotype turned up a few times. This chain uses TRBV5-1 with TRBJ2-2; D not resolved. CDR1 is SGHRS and CDR2 is YFSETQ in the germline V gene. This CDR3 has 14 amino acids. With 4 bases removed from V and 5 bases from J, the gap between germline ends came to 12 bases. The CDR3 DNA reads TGCGCCAGCAGCCGTAAGTCGTGGACCGGGGAGCTGTTTTTT. This gives the protein CASSRKSWTGELFF.

This clonotype was seen more than once but under ten times. V and J are TRBV20-1 and TRBJ1-2; 11 bases fit TRBD1. J gave up 3 bases and V 3 bases, and 6 bases lay outside the gene matches. The germline V gene has CDR1 DFQATT and CDR2 SNEGSKA (reference sequence). The CDR3 spans 15 residues. The CDR3 nucleotides are TGCAGTGCTAGGCCGGGACAGGGGGGAGACTATGGCTACACCTTC. It codes for CSARPGQGGDYGYTF.

This clonotype was seen once. This chain links TRBV28 with TRBJ2-7, with TRBD1 matching over 9 bases. This CDR3 contains 15 residues. The J segment lost 5 bases and the V segment lost 5 bases, leaving 10 bases of the junction unmatched. The V gene's germline CDR1 is MDHEN and CDR2 SYDVKM. The CDR3 reads CASSSSGTGFHEQYF. The CDR3 nucleotides are TGTGCCAGCAGTAGTTCGGGGACAGGGTTTCACGAGCAGTACTTC.

The chain has TRBV5-1 and TRBJ2-7, with a tentative D call TRBD2 (5 bases). The V gene lost 4 bases and the J gene lost 7 bases, with 18 bases spanning the gap. The CDR3 consists of 14 residues. Germline CDR1 and CDR2: SGHRS and YFSETQ. CDR3 DNA: TGCGCCAGCAGCGATCAAGGAGGAGCCGGGGAGCAGTACTTC. This encodes CASSDQGGAGEQYF.

CDR3 in amino acids: CATRIDRLGYTF. In nucleotides, the CDR3 is TGTGCCACCAGGATAGACAGGCTCGGCTACACCTTC. The chain recombines TRBV21-1 with TRBJ1-2; the table's D gene call, TRBD1, was not cross checked with the DNA. TRBV21-1 is annotated as a pseudogene. The CDR3 is 12 residues long.

The chain is built from TRBV29-1 and TRBJ1-1; tentatively, D is TRBD1 (5 bases). V gave up 4 bases and J gave up 7 bases, with 13 bases separating them. The V gene's germline CDR1 is SQVTM and CDR2 ANQGSEA. The CDR3 consists of 12 residues. The CDR3 sequence is CSVAGRGFEAFF. In nucleotides, the CDR3 is TGCAGCGTTGCGGGTAGGGGATTTGAAGCTTTCTTT.

This clonotype was found a few times. The chain links TRBV9 to TRBJ1-5, with D perhaps matching TRBD1 (5 bases). V was clipped by 2 bases and J by 6 bases, with 12 bases between them. The CDR3 has 14 amino acids. Germline assignment: CDR1 SGDLS and CDR2 YYNGEE. CDR3 protein: CASSVGAWGQPQHF. The CDR3 nucleotides are TGTGCCAGCAGCGTCGGGGCTTGGGGTCAGCCCCAGCATTTT.

The chain recombines TRBV5-4 with TRBJ1-5, with a weak D call TRBD1 (6 bases). The CDR3 covers 15 residues. Germline loops: CDR1 SGHNT, CDR2 YYREEE (reference sequence). Trimming took off 4 bases at V and 4 bases at J, with 15 bases between the two ends. The CDR3 loop reads CASSLGQGLNQPQHF. The CDR3 region has the DNA TGTGCCAGCAGCCTGGGGCAGGGGCTTAATCAGCCCCAGCATTTT.

J is TRBJ2-5 and V is TRBV4-3; the match to TRBD2 covers 14 bases. There are 16 residues in the CDR3. Germline V gene data show CDR1 as LGHNA and CDR2 as YSLEER. V lost 1 base to trimming and J lost 4 bases; unmatched junction nucleotides: 2. This CDR3 reads CASSQGGTSGGETQYF. CDR3 in DNA: TGCGCCAGCAGCCAAGGCGGGACTAGCGGGGGAGAGACCCAGTACTTC.